This T cell receptor (beta chain) was identified in a study of identical twins. Broader study findings: Invariant MAIT and iNKT cells are populations that could partly confound zero-insertion analyses.

The junction had 9 bases not matched to a gene; V was cut back by 6 bases and J by 4 bases. The CDR3 length is 14 residues. Germline CDR1 is SGHDT and CDR2 is YYEEEE. Turning to this clonotype: Its antigen is still unknown.

From the 5' RACE reads, TCRdb called clonotypes with MiXCR, one entry per CDR3 protein. In the table there are fewer than 250,000 distinct CDR3 sequences, 6% to 8% of which are singletons. These data were likewise used in another study, on yellow fever vaccine responses in identical twins. As that study records: Reportedly, twins' vaccine T cell responses looked partly convergent and partly personalized.

The chain is built from TRBV5-6 and TRBJ1-2; TRBD1 agrees at 7 bases. The source is a young woman in good health. Sequencing input: CD8+ T cells sorted from blood. The CDR3 protein is CASTSGQGGYGYTF. CDR3 bases: TGTGCCAGCACCAGCGGTCAGGGGGGCTATGGCTACACCTTC. Filled out from reference TRBV5-6 and TRBJ1-2, the complete variable domain reads DAGVTQSPTHLIKTRGQQVTLRCSPKSGHDTVSWYQQALGQGPQFIFQYYEEEERQRGNFPDRFSGHQFPNYSSELNVNALLLGDSALYLCASTSGQGGYGYTFGSGTRLTVV.